This T cell receptor beta chain was recorded in a study of T cell responses to AZD1222 COVID-19 vaccine. V was clipped by 2 bases and J by 4 bases, with 12 bases between them. CDR1 and CDR2 from the germline V gene are MNHEY and SMNVEV (reference sequence). The CDR3 contains 15 residues. The table came from immunoSEQ multiplex PCR; TCRdb's copy has only in-frame clones and leaves some out. The table records about 180,000 clones, approximately 91% of them present only once. About this clone: Its specificity is not known.

Study findings and constraints: White British people made up most donors, females outnumbered males, and clonal diversity was possibly underestimated. Spike-specific TCR breadth and depth both grew after two AZD1222 doses. Along spike, vaccine-associated CD4 TCRs were found throughout, with dominance at 160-218 and 743-854. Of spike-specific TCRs, nearly half reportedly target regions left unmutated in variants.

The chain uses TRBV27 and TRBJ2-1; TRBD1 is a possible D gene (6 bases). The receptor comes from an adult who received the AZD1222 COVID-19 vaccine. Sequencing was performed on peripheral blood, taken 28 days after the second AZD1222 dose. CDR3 nucleotide sequence: TGTGCCAGCAGTTTACAGGGGCCCTCTTACAATGAGCAGTTCTTC. It specifies CASSLQGPSYNEQFF.